This TCR beta chain was obtained from a study of blood T cells in healthy people across ages. CDR3 size: 13 residues. CDR1 and CDR2 (germline): ENHRY, SYGVKD. Between the trimmed V and J ends, which lost 7 bases and 4 bases, there was a span of 13 bases. This clonotype was seen a few times. It was with a sample-barcoded 5' primer and a J-beta primer mix that a second PCR of roughly 7 to 12 cycles was run. MiXCR was run by TCRdb on the 5' RACE reads, yielding one entry per CDR3 protein. The data contain 1.5 million to 2 million distinct CDR3 sequences, around 36% of them singletons. This receptor was obtained from a woman in her twenties or thirties in good health. The chain recombines TRBV10-3 with TRBJ1-1; TRBD1 is a possible D gene (5 bases). Sequencing was done on a sample of blood. CDR3 bases: TGTGCCATCAAGGATTCGGGGGGCACTGAAGCTTTCTTT. It translates to CAIKDSGGTEAFF.